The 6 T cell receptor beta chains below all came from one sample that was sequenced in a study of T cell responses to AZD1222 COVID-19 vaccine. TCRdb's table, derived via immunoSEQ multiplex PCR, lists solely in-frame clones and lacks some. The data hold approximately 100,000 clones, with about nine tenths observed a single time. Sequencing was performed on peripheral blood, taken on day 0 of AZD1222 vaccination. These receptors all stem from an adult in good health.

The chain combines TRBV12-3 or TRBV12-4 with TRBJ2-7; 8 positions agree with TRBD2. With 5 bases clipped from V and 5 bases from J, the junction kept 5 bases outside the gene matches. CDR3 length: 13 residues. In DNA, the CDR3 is TGTGCCAGCAGTCTAGGACTAGCAGACGAGCAGTACTTC. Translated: CASSLGLADEQYF.

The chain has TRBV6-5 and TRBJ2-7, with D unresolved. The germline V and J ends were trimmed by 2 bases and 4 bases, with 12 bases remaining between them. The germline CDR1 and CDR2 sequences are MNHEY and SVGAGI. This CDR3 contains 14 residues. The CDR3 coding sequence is TGTGCCAGCAGTTACACGAGACATACTTACGAGCAGTACTTC. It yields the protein CASSYTRHTYEQYF.

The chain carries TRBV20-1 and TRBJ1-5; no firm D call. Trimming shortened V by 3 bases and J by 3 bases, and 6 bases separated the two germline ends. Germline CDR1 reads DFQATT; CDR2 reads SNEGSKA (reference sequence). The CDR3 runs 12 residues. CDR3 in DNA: TGCAGTGCTAGTGTGGCCAATCAGCCCCAGCATTTT. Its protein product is CSASVANQPQHF.

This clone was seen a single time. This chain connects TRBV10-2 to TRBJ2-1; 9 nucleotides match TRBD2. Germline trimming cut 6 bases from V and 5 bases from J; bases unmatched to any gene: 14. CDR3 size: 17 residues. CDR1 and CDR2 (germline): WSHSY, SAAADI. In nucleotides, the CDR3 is TGCGCCAGCAGACTAGCGGGCTCTGACCTTGCAGACAATGAGCAGTTCTTC. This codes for CASRLAGSDLADNEQFF.

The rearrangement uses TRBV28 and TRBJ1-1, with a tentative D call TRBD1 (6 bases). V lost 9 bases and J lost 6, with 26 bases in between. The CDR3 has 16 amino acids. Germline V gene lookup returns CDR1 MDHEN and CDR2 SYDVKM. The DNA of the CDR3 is TGTGCCAGTGGGGGCGTTAGTCACAGGGTAGGGCCTGAAGCTTTCTTT. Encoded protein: CASGGVSHRVGPEAFF.

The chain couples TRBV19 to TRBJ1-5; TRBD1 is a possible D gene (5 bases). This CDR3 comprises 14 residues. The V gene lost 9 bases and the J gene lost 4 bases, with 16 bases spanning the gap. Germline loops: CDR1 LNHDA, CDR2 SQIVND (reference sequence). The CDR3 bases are TGTGCCAGCACAAGGGCGGCAGGGAATCAGCCCCAGCATTTT. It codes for CASTRAAGNQPQHF.